This T cell receptor beta chain derives from a study of T cells in Graves' hyperthyroidism and ophthalmopathy. The length of the CDR3 is 11 residues. Germline CDR1 is DFQATT and CDR2 is SNEGSKA (reference sequence). The hyperthyroidism patients had all been newly diagnosed, and their disease duration was under 2 months. Their ages ranged from 18 to 65 years. Diagnostic assessment was based on clinical symptoms, serum thyroxine and TRAb, thyroid ultrasound and orbital computed tomography. 10 ml of fresh peripheral blood supplied the PBMCs. In its sample, this clonotype was seen many times. Template material for amplifying TCR beta CDR3 regions consisted of RNA transcripts. The HTBI set primed first-round TCR CDR3 RT-PCR. MiXCR, run by TCRdb on the multiplex PCR reads, gives a single entry per CDR3 protein. The repertoire consists of roughly 300,000 distinct CDR3 sequences, with 11% to 15% occurring once and the leading ten covering 20% to 25%.

The chain is built from TRBV20-1 and TRBJ1-2; 7 nucleotides line up with TRBD1. This receptor was obtained from a woman younger than 45 with Graves' hyperthyroidism. Sequencing was done on a sample of blood. CDR3 sequence reads: CSGLEGGGYTF. The CDR3 DNA follows: TGCAGCGGCCTTGAAGGGGGCGGCTACACCTTC.